This TCR beta chain originates from a study of beta chain features in type 1 diabetes. In the study overall: In all, some 110 million sorted cells from all samples were analyzed. Broader study findings: Overrepresentation of cells with high TCR expression could result from cDNA sequencing.

The sequenced template was cDNA made from the entire isolated RNA. The method was immunoSEQ multiplex PCR; TCRdb's version includes in-frame clones alone and lacks a portion of them. The data hold roughly 370,000 clones, with approximately 15% observed a single time. Each population that was sorted was more than 95% pure. This clone has only a few counts. Its cognate antigen is unknown. CDR1 is SGDLS, CDR2 YYNGEE, per germline. V lost 0 bases and J 1 base, leaving 9 bases between the germline ends. This CDR3 has 15 amino acids. The TCR was taken from a man aged 25-45 years in good health. Material for sequencing was naive CD4+ T cells from blood. The chain employs TRBV9 and TRBJ2-3; no clear D. The chain's CDR3 is CASSVVGTGTDTQYF. For the CDR3, the DNA is TGTGCCAGCAGCGTAGTTGGTACGGGCACAGATACGCAGTATTTT. Combining the CDR3 with reference TRBV9 and TRBJ2-3 gives the whole variable domain DSGVTQTPKHLITATGQRVTLRCSPRSGDLSVYWYQQSLDQGLQFLIQYYNGEERAKGNILERFSAQQFPDLHSELNLSSLELGDSALYFCASSVVGTGTDTQYFGPGTRLTVL.